The rows below give T cell receptor beta chains drawn from one sample of a study of naive and memory T cell subsets. Each CDR3 protein gets one entry after TCRdb re-called the 5' RACE reads with MiXCR. Altogether approximately 49,000 distinct CDR3 sequences are present, 4% to 5% being singletons, with the ten largest covering more than 0.75%. Receptor source: a female donor in good health. The CDR3 runs from the conserved cysteine through the conserved F or W. Fields, in order: clone size, J gene, V gene, D gene, CDR3 DNA, CDR3 protein. The D gene is left open where the match is weak. Not every row has a clone size; where given, it reads once, few, many or a size class.

many TRBJ2-7 TRBV28 - TGTGCCAGCTCCTCGCGCTCGGCGGGTCTGGACGAGCAGTACTTC CASSSRSAGLDEQYF
many TRBJ2-6 TRBV12-3/TRBV12-4 - TGTGCCAGCAGTCATTCTGGGGCCAACGTCCTGACTTTC CASSHSGANVLTF
- TRBJ1-2 TRBV7-9 - TGTGCCAGCAGCTTAGACCGATATGGCGACACCTTC CASSLDRYGDTF
many TRBJ2-5 TRBV20-1 TRBD2 TGCAGTGCTAGAGATGAGGGAGGGCCGGTTCAGACCCAGTACTTC CSARDEGGPVQTQYF
many TRBJ1-2 TRBV5-5 - TGTGCCAGCAGCACTGTTAGGGGCTACACCTTC CASSTVRGYTF
few TRBJ2-5 TRBV6-5 - TGTGCCAGCAGTTACTTACATCAAGAGACCCAGTACTTC CASSYLHQETQYF
- TRBJ1-2 TRBV27 - TGTGCCAGCACTCGCGGCGTCAACTATGGCTACACCTTC CASTRGVNYGYTF
many TRBJ2-1 TRBV28 TRBD2 TGTGCCAGCAGTTCTCCGGGGGGGGCGACCTACAATGAGCAGTTCTTC CASSSPGGATYNEQFF
many TRBJ2-7 TRBV30 - TGTGCCTGGAGCGACGGAGGGAACTACGAGCAGTACTTC CAWSDGGNYEQYF
- TRBJ2-3 TRBV10-1 - TGCGCCAGCAGTGACTGGGATACGCAGTATTTT CASSDWDTQYF
- TRBJ2-5 TRBV20-1 - TGCAGTGCTTTCCGGCCCCAAGAGACCCAGTACTTC CSAFRPQETQYF
many TRBJ2-2 TRBV6-4 TRBD1 TGTGCCAGCAGTGACGGACAGGGGGCCGGGGAGCTGTTTTTT CASSDGQGAGELFF
many TRBJ2-3 TRBV9 - TGTGCCAGCAGCGTAGAGGCGGGGCGCGGGAGCACAGATACGCAGTATTTT CASSVEAGRGSTDTQYF
few TRBJ2-1 TRBV18 TRBD1 TGTGCCAGCTCACCGGTCGGGTCACAGGGGAAAATCTTC CASSPVGSQGKIF
many TRBJ1-1 TRBV12-3/TRBV12-4 TRBD1 TGTGCCAGCAGTTCCCCGGGACAGGGGGTCACTGAAGCTTTCTTT CASSSPGQGVTEAFF
many TRBJ2-2 TRBV15 TRBD2 TGTGCCACCAGCAGAGATCAAGCGGGAGGGAAGACCGGGGAGCTGTTTTTT CATSRDQAGGKTGELFF
many TRBJ2-7 TRBV29-1 TRBD2 TGCAGCGTTAGAAGCGGGAGGAGGACCTACGAGCAGTACTTC CSVRSGRRTYEQYF
many TRBJ2-1 TRBV28 TRBD2 TGTGCCAGCAGTCCACTGGGGACTAGTCCCCATGAGCAGTTCTTC CASSPLGTSPHEQFF
many TRBJ2-6 TRBV3-1 TRBD2 TGTGCCAGCAGCCAAGATGGTGGTAGCGGGAGAGTTGGGGCCAACGTCCTGACTTTC CASSQDGGSGRVGANVLTF
many TRBJ2-1 TRBV28 - TGTGCCAGCAGTCAGACCTCAGGGAGCTCCTACAATGAGCAGTTCTTC CASSQTSGSSYNEQFF
many TRBJ1-6 TRBV29-1 - TGCAGCGTCGCCGAGGGGGGTAGATCACCCCTCCACTTT CSVAEGGRSPLHF
many TRBJ1-2 TRBV7-7 - TGTGCCAGCATCCAGCTTCCCACAGGGCTACATGGCTACACCTTC CASIQLPTGLHGYTF
few TRBJ2-6 TRBV19 - TGTGCCAGTAGTATGGGACGAAGTCCCAACGTCCTGACTTTC CASSMGRSPNVLTF
many TRBJ2-1 TRBV30 TRBD1 TGTGCCTGGAGGGGTTCGGGACAGGTCTACAATGAGCAGTTCTTC CAWRGSGQVYNEQFF
many TRBJ2-5 TRBV20-1 TRBD2 TGCAGTGCTTCTTTGGGACTACAAGAGACCCAGTACTTC CSASLGLQETQYF
many TRBJ2-3 TRBV6-6 - TGTGCCAGCAGTTACTCGGGGGCCATAGGCGAAGATACGCAGTATTTT CASSYSGAIGEDTQYF
many TRBJ2-6 TRBV6-6 - TGTGCCAGCACCGGACAATCCTCTGGGGCCAACGTCCTGACTTTC CASTGQSSGANVLTF
many TRBJ2-7 TRBV20-1 - TGCAGTGCGACCATAGCGGGGAGGGGGCGCGACGAGCAGTACTTC CSATIAGRGRDEQYF
many TRBJ2-1 TRBV6-2/TRBV6-3 TRBD2 TGTGCCAGCAGACCGAGACAGGGGAGACCCCCGACCCGACTAGCGGGAGCCTATAATGAGCAGTTCTTC CASRPRQGRPPTRLAGAYNEQFF
many TRBJ1-5 TRBV6-6 - TGTGCCAGCATCAAAGGCAAGGGCCAGGATAGCAATCAGCCCCAGCATTTT CASIKGKGQDSNQPQHF
few TRBJ2-1 TRBV7-9 TRBD2 TGTGCCAGCAGCCTTCGGGCGGGAGCGGACAATGAGCAGTTCTTC CASSLRAGADNEQFF
many TRBJ2-1 TRBV20-1 - TGCAGTGCTAGATTCATCTCAGGACAGCTCTACAATGAGCAGTTCTTC CSARFISGQLYNEQFF
many TRBJ2-5 TRBV5-1 TRBD2 TGCGCCAGCAGCTGGCGACTAGCGGGAGGGCAGGAGACCCAGTACTTC CASSWRLAGGQETQYF
many TRBJ2-1 TRBV2 TRBD1 TGTGCCAGCAGTGTATACACAACCCCGGGACAGGGGGCGAGCTACAATGAGCAGTTCTTC CASSVYTTPGQGASYNEQFF
many TRBJ2-3 TRBV29-1 TRBD2 TGCAGCGAGGTTAGCGGGAGCACAGATACGCAGTATTTT CSEVSGSTDTQYF
many TRBJ2-7 TRBV19 TRBD2 TGTGCCAGTAGTACTAGCGGGTTGAATTCCTACGAGCAGTACTTC CASSTSGLNSYEQYF
many TRBJ1-1 TRBV29-1 TRBD1 TGCAGCGGTTCCACAGGGGTCACTGAAGCTTTCTTT CSGSTGVTEAFF
many TRBJ1-1 TRBV6-5 - TGTGCCAGCAGTTACTCGAGGATAATGAACACTGAAGCTTTCTTT CASSYSRIMNTEAFF
many TRBJ2-3 TRBV4-3 - TGCGCCAGCAGCCAAGACGGCGGGACAACCAGCACAGATACGCAGTATTTT CASSQDGGTTSTDTQYF
many TRBJ1-1 TRBV20-1 - TGCAGTGCTAAGACGTACAGGTCGACGCCGAACACTGAAGCTTTCTTT CSAKTYRSTPNTEAFF
- TRBJ2-6 TRBV12-3/TRBV12-4 - TGTGCCAGCAGCGTTAGCTCTGGGGCCAACGTCCTGACTTTC CASSVSSGANVLTF
many TRBJ2-6 TRBV6-5 - TGTGCCAGCAGTTATGGCAGAAACACTGGGGCCAACGTCCTGACTTTC CASSYGRNTGANVLTF
many TRBJ2-7 TRBV27 TRBD2 TGTGCCAGCAGTCAAATAGCGGGTCCCTACGAGCAGTACTTC CASSQIAGPYEQYF
many TRBJ2-7 TRBV11-2 - TGTGCCAGCAGCTTGGAAGGAGTCTACGAGCAGTACTTC CASSLEGVYEQYF
many TRBJ1-2 TRBV3-1 - TGTGCCAGCAGCCGTAACTTTCAGGGGCGAAGGGGCTACACCTTC CASSRNFQGRRGYTF
many TRBJ2-7 TRBV7-7 - TGTGCTAGCAGCCTAAACTTGGAGTACGAGCAGTACTTC CASSLNLEYEQYF
many TRBJ2-3 TRBV7-2 - TGTGCCAGCAGCCCGACTAGTATTTATACGCAGTATTTT CASSPTSIYTQYF
many TRBJ2-7 TRBV7-9 TRBD1 TGTGCCAGCAGCTACGGGACAGGGGCTTCCTACGAGCAGTACTTC CASSYGTGASYEQYF
many TRBJ2-6 TRBV6-2/TRBV6-3 TRBD1 TGTGCCAGCAGTTACCCCCCCGGGGACAGGGGGTTTGGGGCCAACGTCCTGACTTTC CASSYPPGDRGFGANVLTF
many TRBJ2-7 TRBV28 TRBD2 TGTGCCAGCAGTCCGAGGGGACTACTCTACGAGCAGTACTTC CASSPRGLLYEQYF
many TRBJ2-3 TRBV14 - TGTGCCAGCAGCACAACCCTGGCGGATACGCAGTATTTT CASSTTLADTQYF
many TRBJ2-3 TRBV11-3 TRBD2 TGTGCCAGCAGCTCTCTCGCTAGCGGGAGTGTGACAGATACGCAGTATTTT CASSSLASGSVTDTQYF
few TRBJ2-6 TRBV28 - TGTGCCAGCAGTTTATTTTCGTTGGGGGGAGCCTCTGGGGCCAACGTCCTGACTTTC CASSLFSLGGASGANVLTF
many TRBJ2-4 TRBV28 - TGTGCCAGCAGAATGTCGACCGGGACTTTGTACTTC CASRMSTGTLYF